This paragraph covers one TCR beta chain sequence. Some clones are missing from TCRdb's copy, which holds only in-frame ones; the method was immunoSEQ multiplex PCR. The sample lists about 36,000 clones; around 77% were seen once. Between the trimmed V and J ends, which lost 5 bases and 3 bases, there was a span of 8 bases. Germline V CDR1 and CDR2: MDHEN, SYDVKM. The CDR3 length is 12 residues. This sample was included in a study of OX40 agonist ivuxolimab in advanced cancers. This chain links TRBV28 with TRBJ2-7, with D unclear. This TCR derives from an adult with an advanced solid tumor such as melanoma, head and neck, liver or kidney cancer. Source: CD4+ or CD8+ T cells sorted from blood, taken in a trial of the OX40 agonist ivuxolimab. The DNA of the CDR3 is TGTGCCAGCAGTATTACGGGCTACGAGCAGTACTTC. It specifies CASSITGYEQYF.